Here is one T cell receptor beta chain with its context. These data come from a study of control samples from healthy donors and cancer patients. Per the germline V gene, CDR1 is SGDLS and CDR2 is YYNGEE. Trimming took 3 bases from V and 5 from J, leaving 11 bases between them. The CDR3 has 13 amino acids. The table came from immunoSEQ multiplex PCR; TCRdb's copy has only in-frame clones and leaves some out. The sample holds fewer than 200,000 clones; more than 80% are singletons and the top ten take roughly 1.3%. The sample was blood. J is TRBJ1-2 and V is TRBV9, with unresolved D. This receptor was obtained from a man aged 25 to 40 in good health. CDR3 sequence reads: CASSADREYGYTF. DNA of the CDR3: TGTGCCAGCAGCGCCGACCGAGAGTATGGCTACACCTTC.